Below are 21 T cell receptor beta chains sequenced from a single sample in a study of T cell responses to AZD1222 COVID-19 vaccine. TCRdb keeps only in-frame clones here, not all; method: immunoSEQ multiplex PCR. The sample lists under 200,000 clones, around 92% occurring once. The specimen was peripheral blood, collected on day 0 of AZD1222 vaccination. The source of these receptors is an adult in good health.

This sequence joins TRBV4-1 and TRBJ2-1, with D perhaps TRBD1 (5 bases). This CDR3 region has 16 residues. Germline assignment: CDR1 MGHRA and CDR2 YSYEKL. V dropped 3 bases and J dropped 4 bases, with 16 bases sitting between them. The CDR3 DNA reads as TGCGCCAGCAGCCAGTCTCCAGGGTTGAAGTACAATGAGCAGTTCTTC. This sequence encodes CASSQSPGLKYNEQFF.

The V call is TRBV6-5, the J call TRBJ2-7; 8 positions match TRBD1. Germline assignment: CDR1 MNHEY and CDR2 SVGAGI. The CDR3 has 15 residues. Losses at the gene ends were 8 bases for V and 3 bases for J; bases not matched to a gene: 12. The CDR3 DNA reads TGTGCCAGCGGCAAGGAGGGGACAGGCTACTACGAGCAGTACTTC. Translated: CASGKEGTGYYEQYF.

V and J are TRBV6-5 and TRBJ1-5; D might be TRBD1 (5 bases). Germline CDR1 and CDR2: MNHEY and SVGAGI. This CDR3 spans 14 amino acids. V lost 5 bases to trimming and J lost 7 bases, with 15 bases between them. CDR3 DNA sequence: TGTGCCAGCAGTCCCGGGACGAGTAACCAGCCCCAGCATTTT. Its protein is CASSPGTSNQPQHF.

This chain uses TRBV6-5 with TRBJ2-5, with a tentative D call TRBD1 (5 bases). Germline V gives CDR1 MNHEY, CDR2 SVGAGI. Trimming removed 0 bases from V and 7 bases from J, with 15 bases in between. The CDR3 extends over 15 amino acids. CDR3: CASSYSKGQTGTQYF. The CDR3 DNA reads TGTGCCAGCAGTTACTCGAAGGGGCAAACCGGGACCCAGTACTTC.

The CDR3 here is CASSLGLGDSNQPQHF. In nucleotides, the CDR3 is TGCGCCAGCAGCTTGGGATTGGGAGACAGCAATCAGCCCCAGCATTTT. The chain has TRBV5-1 and TRBJ1-5; D unresolved. CDR3 length: 16 amino acids. Trimming stripped 0 bases from V and 1 base from J, with 11 bases between. The germline CDR1 and CDR2 sequences are SGHRS and YFSETQ.

The chain recombines TRBV7-9 with TRBJ1-3; no firm D call. V lost 5 bases, J lost 0 bases, and 11 bases lay in between. CDR3 size: 15 residues. Germline V gene lookup returns CDR1 SEHNR and CDR2 FQNEAQ (reference sequence). The CDR3 reads CASSDGRASGNTIYF. CDR3 sequence (DNA): TGTGCCAGCAGCGATGGACGGGCCTCTGGAAACACCATATATTTT.

The CDR3 sequence is CASSPRQGLQPQHF. In DNA, the CDR3 is TGCGCCAGCAGCCCTCGACAGGGGCTTCAGCCCCAGCATTTT. The chain is built from TRBV5-1 and TRBJ1-5; 8 positions agree with TRBD1. V dropped 4 bases and J dropped 6; count of bases not matched to a gene: 6. The germline V gene encodes CDR1 SGHRS and CDR2 YFSETQ. The CDR3 runs to 14 residues.

This chain uses TRBV28 with TRBJ2-2; no reliable D call. V shed 8 bases and J shed 10 bases, with 17 bases lying between them. Germline CDR1 is MDHEN and CDR2 is SYDVKM. The CDR3 covers 13 residues. DNA for the CDR3: TGTGCCAGCTCGGTCCAAGGAAGTAAGGAGCTGTTTTTT. It codes for CASSVQGSKELFF.

The rearrangement uses TRBV19 and TRBJ2-3; D ambiguous. This CDR3 comprises 12 residues. Per the germline V gene, CDR1 is LNHDA and CDR2 is SQIVND (reference sequence). V lost 10 bases, J lost 4 bases, and 12 bases lay in between. The CDR3 DNA follows: TGTGCCACCTTAAATCGGGCAGATACGCAGTATTTT. Translating gives CATLNRADTQYF.

This chain uses TRBV5-4 with TRBJ2-7, with TRBD1 identical over 10 bases. CDR3 length equals 14 residues. The ends lost 0 bases at V and 3 bases at J; junction bases unmatched: 0. Germline values: CDR1 SGHNT, CDR2 YYREEE (reference sequence). The DNA for the CDR3 is TGTGCCAGCAGCTTGGGGGACAGGGGCTACGAGCAGTACTTC. It encodes CASSLGDRGYEQYF.

The V gene is TRBV13, the J gene TRBJ1-5, with D perhaps matching TRBD1 (6 bases). Germline V gene data show CDR1 as PRHDT and CDR2 as FYEKMQ (reference sequence). Trimming removed 5 bases from V and 0 bases from J, with 11 bases in between. CDR3 length equals 15 residues. CDR3 in DNA: TGTGCCAGCAGCATCGGACAGCCTAGCAATCAGCCCCAGCATTTT. Amino acids: CASSIGQPSNQPQHF.

This chain links TRBV29-1 with TRBJ1-5; no clear D gene. V dropped 1 base and J dropped 4 bases, with 8 bases sitting between them. There are 13 residues in the CDR3. The V gene's germline CDR1 is SQVTM and CDR2 ANQGSEA. CDR3 DNA: TGCAGCGTTGAAGTCGGCGGAAATCAGCCCCAGCATTTT. Translation: CSVEVGGNQPQHF.

This CDR3 is CASSYPGSADTQYF. In nucleotides, the CDR3 is TGTGCCAGCAGTTATCCGGGGTCCGCAGATACGCAGTATTTT. The genes are TRBV6-2 or TRBV6-3 and TRBJ2-3; possibly TRBD2 for D (5 bases). Germline V lookup: CDR1 MNHEY, CDR2 SVGEGT. Trimming stripped 3 bases from V and 4 bases from J, with 11 bases between. There are 14 residues in the CDR3.

The chain is built from TRBV4-2 and TRBJ2-2; 8 positions agree with TRBD1. The germline V gene has CDR1 LGHNA and CDR2 YNFKEQ. J was trimmed by 4 bases and V by 0 bases; bases with no gene match: 7. CDR3 length: 17 amino acids. In DNA, the CDR3 is TGTGCCAGCAGCCAAGAGAGGGCAGGGGGCAGCACCGGGGAGCTGTTTTTT. Protein: CASSQERAGGSTGELFF.

This sequence joins TRBV9 and TRBJ1-4; tentative D call: TRBD1 (6 bases). The ends were cut back, 0 bases at V and 6 bases at J, with 12 bases in the middle. CDR3 length equals 15 residues. Germline V lookup: CDR1 SGDLS, CDR2 YYNGEE. CDR3 region: CASSVGGGLDEKLFF. The CDR3, as DNA: TGTGCCAGCAGCGTAGGGGGGGGCCTCGATGAAAAACTGTTTTTT.

V and J are TRBV7-7 and TRBJ2-5, with D possibly matching TRBD1 (5 bases). V lost 5 bases, J lost 5 bases, and 15 bases lay in between. The CDR3 is 14 amino acids. Germline loops: CDR1 SSHAT, CDR2 FNYEAQ (reference sequence). The CDR3 sequence: CASSRQLWGETQYF. The DNA for the CDR3 is TGTGCCAGCAGCCGTCAGTTATGGGGCGAGACCCAGTACTTC. The full variable domain, its missing parts supplied by reference TRBV7-7 and TRBJ2-5, is GAGVSQSPRYKVTKRGQDVTLRCDPISSHATLYWYQQALGQGPEFLTYFNYEAQPDKSGLPSDRFSAERPEGSISTLTIQRTEQRDSAMYRCASSRQLWGETQYFGPGTRLLVL.

The J gene is TRBJ2-2, the V gene TRBV5-1, with TRBD1 identical over 7 bases. Germline lookup yields CDR1 SGHRS and CDR2 YFSETQ. The V and J ends lost 2 bases and 5 bases, in that order; junction bases with no gene match: 6. The CDR3 sequence is 15 residues long. The CDR3 loop reads CASSLQGSRTGELFF. The CDR3 coding sequence is TGCGCCAGCAGCTTACAGGGGTCGAGGACCGGGGAGCTGTTTTTT.

As for this clone: One end of the junction fails to match germline, which may point to a read error. The genes are TRBV2 and TRBJ1-6, with unresolved D. Germline V CDR1 and CDR2: SNHLY, FYNNEI. The CDR3 is 15 residues long. Here the CDR3 DNA reads TGTGCCAGCAGCTCTCTGGGAGAAGACGGTTCACCCCTCTACTTT. Protein sequence: CASSSLGEDGSPLYF. Together with reference TRBV2 and TRBJ1-6, the CDR3 gives the full variable domain: EPEVTQTPSHQVTQMGQEVILRCVPISNHLYFYWYRQILGQKVEFLVSFYNNEISEKSEIFDDQFSVERPDGSNFTLKIRSTKLEDSAMYFCASSSLGEDGSPLYFGNGTRLTVT.

The rearrangement uses TRBV5-4 and TRBJ1-4; 10 bases line up with TRBD1. This CDR3 is 17 amino acids long. Unmatched junction bases numbered 9, after V lost 4 bases and J lost 3 bases. Germline CDR1 SGHNT, CDR2 YYREEE (reference sequence). The CDR3 DNA reads as TGTGCCAGCAGCCTATGGGACAGGGGCCTGTCTAATGAAAAACTGTTTTTT. Its protein is CASSLWDRGLSNEKLFF.

This clone was seen a handful of times. The chain combines TRBV9 with TRBJ2-2, with D maybe TRBD2 (5 bases). V lost 3 bases and J 2 bases, leaving 11 bases between the germline ends. Germline V gene data show CDR1 as SGDLS and CDR2 as YYNGEE. The CDR3 has 15 amino acids. CDR3 nucleotides: TGTGCCAGCAGCGCCCGGACTCTTAACACCGGGGAGCTGTTTTTT. This sequence encodes CASSARTLNTGELFF.

The rearrangement joins TRBV5-1 to TRBJ2-6; D might be TRBD1 or TRBD2, each matching 6 bases. The CDR3 extends over 15 amino acids. Germline loops: CDR1 SGHRS, CDR2 YFSETQ. Trimming pared 4 bases from V and 0 bases from J, leaving 8 bases between. The CDR3 region is CASSPGASGANVLTF. The CDR3 DNA follows: TGCGCCAGCAGCCCGGGGGCCTCTGGGGCCAACGTCCTGACTTTC.